This TCR beta chain was recorded in a study of cytomegalovirus exposure and HLA in healthy donors. The CDR3 is made up of 13 amino acids. V dropped 7 bases and J dropped 9 bases, with 17 bases sitting between them. Per the germline V gene, CDR1 is MNHNS and CDR2 is SASEGT. Notes on this clone: Antigen specificity is unknown.

Study outcomes and limitations: In a later analysis, a missense DCLRE1C variant was linked to TCR beta V- and J-gene trimming. High sensitivity and specificity were reportedly achieved when the classifier diagnosed cytomegalovirus status. In a later analysis, 15,000 to 20,000 TCR beta sequences were associated with HLA alleles at 0.05 false discovery rate.

Both 60 Vbeta primers and 13 Jbeta primers went into the PCR. The protocol was immunoSEQ multiplex PCR, while the TCRdb copy is restricted to in-frame clones and leaves out a portion. The sample carries 90,000 to 100,000 clones, 50% to 75% recorded once. Although they were nominally healthy when sampled, donors likely had unrecorded immune exposures. J is TRBJ2-3 and V is TRBV6-1; D unclear. Sequenced input: PBMCs. This TCR came from a man aged 30 to 45 in good health and CMV-seronegative. The CDR3 DNA reads TGTGCCAGCATTCGCCTAAATAGTGAGACGCAGTATTTT. It encodes CASIRLNSETQYF.